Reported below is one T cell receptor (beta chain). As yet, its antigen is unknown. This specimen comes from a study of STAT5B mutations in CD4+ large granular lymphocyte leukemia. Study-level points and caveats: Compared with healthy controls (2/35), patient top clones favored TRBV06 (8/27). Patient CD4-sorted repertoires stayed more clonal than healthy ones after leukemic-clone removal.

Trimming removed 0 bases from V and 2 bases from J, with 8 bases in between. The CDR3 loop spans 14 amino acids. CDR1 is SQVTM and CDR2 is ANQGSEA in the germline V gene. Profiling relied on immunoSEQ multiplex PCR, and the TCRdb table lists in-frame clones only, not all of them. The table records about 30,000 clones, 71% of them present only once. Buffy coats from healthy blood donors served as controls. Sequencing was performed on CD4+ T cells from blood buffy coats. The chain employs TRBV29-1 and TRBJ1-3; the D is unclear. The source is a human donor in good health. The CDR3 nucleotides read TGCAGCGTTGAAGATCTGGTGCCTGGAAACACCATATATTTT. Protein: CSVEDLVPGNTIYF.